These 31 T cell receptor beta chains share one sample of origin, sequenced in a study of blood T cell repertoires in COVID-19. Produced via immunoSEQ multiplex PCR; TCRdb's table is partial and in-frame only. The data contain 210,000 or so clones, roughly four fifths of them singletons. Sequenced sample: peripheral blood. The receptors stem from a man in his fifties or sixties who had recovered from COVID-19.

This chain uses TRBV18 with TRBJ1-2; a possible D gene is TRBD1 (6 bases). From germline, CDR1 is KGHSH and CDR2 LQKENI. V was pared by 4 bases and J by 10 bases, with 16 bases between. This CDR3 is built from 13 residues. In nucleotides, the CDR3 is TGTGCCAGCTCACAGGGACAAACGTTGGACTACACCTTC. This encodes CASSQGQTLDYTF.

The chain joins TRBV5-5 to TRBJ1-4; weak D call: TRBD1 (6 bases). The CDR3 is 15 amino acids. With 6 bases removed from V and 7 bases from J, the gap between germline ends came to 19 bases. Germline CDR1 is SGHKS and CDR2 is YYEKEE (reference sequence). The CDR3 DNA reads as TGTGCCAGCACCTATGGGGGGGGCGCGTTTGAAAAACTGTTTTTT. Its translation is CASTYGGGAFEKLFF. Supplemented by reference TRBV5-5 and TRBJ1-4, the full variable domain reads DAGVTQSPTHLIKTRGQQVTLRCSPISGHKSVSWYQQVLGQGPQFIFQYYEKEERGRGNFPDRFSARQFPNYSSELNVNALLLGDSALYLCASTYGGGAFEKLFFGSGTQLSVL.

The rearrangement uses TRBV12-2 and TRBJ1-4. TRBV12-2 constitutes a pseudogene. The CDR3 has 17 residues. This CDR3 reads CASRLALLRLTNEKLFF. The CDR3 nucleotides read TGTGCAAGTCGCTTAGCACTATTGAGGTTGACTAATGAAAAACTGTTTTTT.

This clone turned up a few times. The J gene is TRBJ1-3, the V gene TRBV9; possibly TRBD1 for D (6 bases). The germline gives CDR1 SGDLS, CDR2 YYNGEE. This CDR3 comprises 16 residues. V gave up 0 bases and J gave up 1 base, with 11 bases separating them. The CDR3 DNA reads as TGTGCCAGCAGCGTAGGTGAGGGGGATTCTGGAAACACCATATATTTT. Encoded protein: CASSVGEGDSGNTIYF. Full variable domain (rest looked up from reference TRBV9 and TRBJ1-3): DSGVTQTPKHLITATGQRVTLRCSPRSGDLSVYWYQQSLDQGLQFLIQYYNGEERAKGNILERFSAQQFPDLHSELNLSSLELGDSALYFCASSVGEGDSGNTIYFGEGSWLTVV.

The J gene is TRBJ2-7, the V gene TRBV6-2 or TRBV6-3; tentative D call: TRBD1 (6 bases). Trimming left V 4 bases short and J 1 base short, with 20 bases between. The CDR3 consists of 17 residues. Per the germline V gene, CDR1 is MNHEY and CDR2 is SVGEGT. The CDR3 is CASSSPSVGDKSYEQYF. DNA for the CDR3: TGTGCCAGCAGTTCCCCATCCGTGGGGGACAAATCCTACGAGCAGTACTTC.

This chain's CDR3 is CASSILAGGADTQYF. The CDR3 DNA reads TGTGCCAGCAGTATCCTAGCGGGAGGGGCAGATACGCAGTATTTT. The chain carries TRBV6-4 and TRBJ2-3, with TRBD2 matching 12 bases. V lost 5 bases and J lost 4; bases outside the gene matches: 4. Germline V gives CDR1 MRHNA, CDR2 SNTAGT. This CDR3 is built from 15 residues.

The rearrangement uses TRBV18 and TRBJ1-5, with a possible D match to TRBD1 (6 bases). Germline V gives CDR1 KGHSH, CDR2 LQKENI. V was shortened by 3 bases and J by 1 base, with 10 bases between the two germline ends. The CDR3 has 15 amino acids. This CDR3 is CASSPETGSNQPQHF. CDR3 DNA: TGTGCCAGCTCACCCGAGACAGGAAGCAATCAGCCCCAGCATTTT.

This clone has only one observation. V usage is TRBV3-1 (or the pseudogene TRBV3-2) and J usage is TRBJ2-2; 13 nucleotides match TRBD2. The CDR3 runs 16 residues. V was clipped by 1 base and J by 5 bases; unmatched bases: 1. Germline V gives CDR1 LGHDT, CDR2 YNNKEL (reference sequence). The CDR3 region is CASSQATSGGTGELFF. The CDR3 DNA is TGTGCCAGCAGCCAAGCGACTAGCGGGGGGACCGGGGAGCTGTTTTTT.

The chain recombines TRBV6-6 with TRBJ1-1, with 8 bases aligning to TRBD1. The CDR3 covers 14 residues. Germline V gene sequence: CDR1 MNHNY, CDR2 SVGAGI (reference sequence). The V gene end was trimmed by 6 bases and the J gene end by 5 bases; junction bases not matched to a gene: 8. The CDR3 is CASSLDRGTTEAFF. CDR3 DNA sequence: TGTGCCAGCAGCTTAGACAGGGGTACTACTGAAGCTTTCTTT.

This chain joins TRBV24-1 and TRBJ1-1; D unclear. The V gene lost 0 bases and the J gene lost 1 base, with 8 bases spanning the gap. This CDR3 comprises 15 residues. Germline V gene data show CDR1 as KGHDR and CDR2 as SFDVKD. The chain's CDR3 is CATSDLEPGNTEAFF. In DNA, the CDR3 is TGTGCCACCAGTGATTTGGAGCCGGGGAACACTGAAGCTTTCTTT.

This chain joins TRBV15 and TRBJ2-1; perhaps TRBD1 as D (7 bases). The germline V gene has CDR1 LNHNV and CDR2 YYDKDF (reference sequence). Trimming took 3 bases from V and 4 from J, leaving 10 bases between them. The CDR3 loop spans 14 amino acids. CDR3 bases: TGTGCCACCAGCAGGGGGGGACAGTACAATGAGCAGTTCTTC. Residues: CATSRGGQYNEQFF.

V gene TRBV15 combines with J gene TRBJ2-5; D not resolved. CDR1 and CDR2 (germline): LNHNV, YYDKDF (reference sequence). The CDR3 spans 15 residues. The V gene lost 5 bases and the J gene lost 2 bases, with 15 bases spanning the gap. The DNA of the CDR3 is TGTGCCACCAGCCAAAACCGCGGATTTCAAGAGACCCAGTACTTC. Protein sequence: CATSQNRGFQETQYF.

The chain couples TRBV27 to TRBJ2-2; a possible D gene is TRBD1 (5 bases). CDR1 is MNHEY and CDR2 is SMNVEV in the germline V gene (reference sequence). This CDR3 has 16 residues. V lost 6 bases and J lost 0, with 14 bases in between. This chain's CDR3 is CASSHGQRPNTGELFF. The DNA of the CDR3 is TGTGCCAGCAGCCATGGACAACGACCGAACACCGGGGAGCTGTTTTTT.

This chain links TRBV14 with TRBJ1-1, with D possibly matching TRBD1 (5 bases). The CDR3 extends over 18 amino acids. V gave up 11 bases and J gave up 3 bases, with 31 bases separating them. Germline CDR1 SGHDN, CDR2 FVKESK. CDR3 region: CARPQEEGVSALDTEAFF. In DNA, the CDR3 is TGTGCCCGCCCTCAAGAAGAAGGGGTAAGTGCTCTGGACACTGAAGCTTTCTTT.

The chain recombines TRBV7-8 with TRBJ2-7; TRBD1 matches at 7 bases. The CDR3 runs to 14 residues. V lost 4 bases, J lost 2 bases, and 5 bases stayed unmatched. In germline, CDR1 is SGHVS, CDR2 FQNEAQ. The CDR3 coding sequence is TGTGCCAGCAGCTGGTCGCAGGGGGCCTACGAGCAGTACTTC. Protein product: CASSWSQGAYEQYF.

The chain recombines TRBV11-3 with TRBJ2-3; D possibly corresponds to TRBD1 (6 bases). Trimming stripped 3 bases from V and 5 bases from J, with 12 bases between. From germline, CDR1 is SGHNT and CDR2 YENEEA. CDR3 length: 14 amino acids. CDR3 protein: CASSFPRTEDTQYF. As DNA, the CDR3 is TGTGCCAGCAGCTTTCCCAGGACAGAAGATACGCAGTATTTT.

This chain links TRBV30 with TRBJ2-7; TRBD1 aligns across 9 bases. Germline V gives CDR1 GTSNPN, CDR2 SVGIG (reference sequence). J lost 2 bases, V lost 3 bases, and 2 bases had no gene match. The CDR3 totals 13 residues. This CDR3 reads CAWRDRGTYEQYF. In nucleotides, the CDR3 is TGTGCCTGGAGGGACAGGGGCACCTACGAGCAGTACTTC.

This clone showed up just a few times. The J gene is TRBJ2-2, the V gene TRBV7-3; D is uncertain. The V end lost 5 bases, the J end lost 4 bases, and 14 bases lay between the germline ends. This CDR3 contains 15 residues. Germline V CDR1 and CDR2: SGHTA, FQGTGA. CDR3 sequence: CASSLGPSGTGELFF. Here the CDR3 DNA reads TGTGCCAGCAGCCTAGGTCCCTCGGGCACCGGGGAGCTGTTTTTT.

CDR3 protein: CATNDGNSYEQYF. CDR3 in DNA: TGTGCCACCAACGACGGGAATAGCTACGAGCAGTACTTC. This chain connects TRBV10-3 to TRBJ2-7; possible D gene TRBD2, 5 bases. The V end was cut by 10 bases, the J end by 3 bases, with 16 bases between. CDR3 length: 13 amino acids. Germline-derived CDR1 and CDR2 are ENHRY and SYGVKD.

This clone showed up just once. This chain connects TRBV7-9 to TRBJ2-5, with 13 bases fitting TRBD2. The CDR3 extends over 16 amino acids. In germline, CDR1 is SEHNR, CDR2 FQNEAQ (reference sequence). Losses at the gene ends were 3 bases for V and 0 bases for J; bases not matched to a gene: 1. The CDR3 sequence: CASSLGTSGNQETQYF. The CDR3 DNA is TGTGCCAGCAGCTTGGGGACTAGCGGGAACCAAGAGACCCAGTACTTC.

This clone was seen only once. In the same sample, other DNA sequences code for this CDR3. V is TRBV20-1 and J is TRBJ2-7; D is perhaps TRBD2 (5 bases). The CDR3 sequence is 11 residues long. Looked up from germline, CDR1 is DFQATT and CDR2 is SNEGSKA (reference sequence). The V end lost 6 bases, the J end lost 3 bases, and 9 bases lay between the germline ends. CDR3 sequence: CSASSGYEQYF. CDR3 nucleotides: TGCAGTGCCTCAAGCGGCTACGAGCAGTACTTC.

The V gene is TRBV7-6, the J gene TRBJ2-7; D might be TRBD2 (7 bases). Per germline, CDR1 SGHVS and CDR2 FNYEAQ. V was cut by 3 bases and J by 4 bases, with 16 bases left in between. The CDR3 has 15 amino acids. The CDR3 DNA follows: TGTGCCAGCAGCTTGGGGAGGGGGGGACGGTACGAGCAGTACTTC. It specifies CASSLGRGGRYEQYF. The entire variable domain, with the rest obtained from reference TRBV7-6 and TRBJ2-7, is as follows: GAGVSQSPRYKVTKRGQDVALRCDPISGHVSLYWYRQALGQGPEFLTYFNYEAQQDKSGLPNDRFSAERPEGSISTLTIQRTEQRDSAMYRCASSLGRGGRYEQYFGPGTRLTVT.

CDR3 sequence reads: CASSGTGTGFEQYF. DNA of the CDR3: TGTGCCAGCAGCGGAACCGGGACAGGGTTCGAGCAGTACTTC. J is TRBJ2-7 and V is TRBV9; 9 bases line up with TRBD1. The trim removed 3 bases at V and 6 bases at J, leaving 7 bases unmatched. Germline CDR1 and CDR2: SGDLS and YYNGEE. There are 14 residues in the CDR3.

In the case of this clone: A read error may account for a junction end that differs from germline. V gene TRBV29-1 combines with J gene TRBJ1-1, with 8 bases identical to TRBD1. The V gene's germline CDR1 is SQVTM and CDR2 ANQGSEA. This CDR3 has 10 amino acids. The CDR3 DNA reads as TGCAGCGTGGACAGGGTTAACACCGCTTTT. This codes for CSVDRVNTAF.

This clone was observed a handful of times. This chain uses TRBV10-2 with TRBJ1-2; TRBD1 matches at 8 bases. Germline values: CDR1 WSHSY, CDR2 SAAADI. With 6 bases clipped from V and 3 bases from J, the junction kept 6 bases outside the gene matches. CDR3 length: 14 residues. As DNA, the CDR3 is TGCGCCAGCAGGGAATCGGGACAGGACTATGGCTACACCTTC. Translation: CASRESGQDYGYTF.

The V call is TRBV5-1, the J call TRBJ1-2; 7 positions agree with TRBD1. Germline CDR1 reads SGHRS; CDR2 reads YFSETQ. The CDR3 has 13 amino acids. Trimming cost V 4 bases and J 5 bases; bases outside gene matches: 5. Here the CDR3 DNA reads TGCGCCAGCAGCGATAACAGGGGATATGGCTACACCTTC. This translates into CASSDNRGYGYTF.

The chain recombines TRBV7-8 with TRBJ2-1; TRBD1 matches at 7 bases. This CDR3 spans 11 amino acids. Unmatched junction bases numbered 8, after V lost 8 bases and J lost 13 bases. Germline V gene data show CDR1 as SGHVS and CDR2 as FQNEAQ. CDR3 nucleotide sequence: TGTGCCAGCTCTCAGGGGGACCCCCAGTTCTTC. Its protein product is CASSQGDPQFF.

As for this clone: The junction shows a germline mismatch at one end, possibly a read error. The rearrangement uses TRBV2 and TRBJ1-1, with no clear D. The CDR3 spans 14 residues. From germline, CDR1 is SNHLY and CDR2 FYNNEI. The CDR3 bases are TGTGCCAGCAGCGGGGAAAATCAAGACACGGAAGCTTTCTTT. It yields the protein CASSGENQDTEAFF.

This clone appeared once. The chain employs TRBV21-1 and TRBJ2-6; TRBD2 is the table's D call, not checked against the DNA. TRBV21-1 is marked as a pseudogene. CDR3 length: 19 residues. The chain's CDR3 is CASSRPGLVHQRGANVLTF. The CDR3 DNA reads TGTGCCAGCAGCAGGCCGGGACTAGTGCATCAGCGGGGGGCCAACGTCCTGACTTTC.

This clone was seen a few times. The rearrangement joins TRBV7-2 to TRBJ2-7, with 8 bases aligning to TRBD1. The CDR3 runs to 14 residues. The V gene's germline CDR1 is SGHTA and CDR2 FQGNSA. Trimming removed 5 bases from V and 2 bases from J; junction bases left unmatched: 5. Here the CDR3 reads CASSRWTGPYEQYF. DNA of the CDR3: TGTGCCAGCAGCCGCTGGACAGGGCCCTACGAGCAGTACTTC.

The V and J genes are TRBV19 and TRBJ2-1; TRBD1 might be the D (5 bases). The length of the CDR3 is 16 residues. With 2 bases removed from V and 3 bases from J, the gap between germline ends came to 14 bases. The germline gives CDR1 LNHDA, CDR2 SQIVND (reference sequence). CDR3 loop: CASSIQGTFIYNEQFF. CDR3 coding DNA: TGTGCCAGTAGTATACAGGGAACATTCATCTACAATGAGCAGTTCTTC. The full variable domain, completed using reference TRBV19 and TRBJ2-1, is DGGITQSPKYLFRKEGQNVTLSCEQNLNHDAMYWYRQDPGQGLRLIYYSQIVNDFQKGDIAEGYSVSREKKESFPLTVTSAQKNPTAFYLCASSIQGTFIYNEQFFGPGTRLTVL.